This entry lists 13 T cell receptor beta chains sequenced from one sample in a study of metastatic and nonmetastatic thyroid tumors. TCRdb re-processed the PCR reads through MiXCR. The sample lists around 52,000 clones; just under 30% were seen once. Each patient came to thyroid surgery without any prior treatment (of any kind). Sequencing was carried out using blood. Every receptor here comes from a female donor with papillary thyroid cancer or a benign thyroid nodule (not recorded which). Some clones in this sample may be carry-over from other donors' samples.

The chain uses TRBV28 and TRBJ1-6; 10 nucleotides align to TRBD1. CDR3 length: 21 amino acids. Germline V gene sequence: CDR1 MDHEN, CDR2 SYDVKM. V lost 3 bases, J lost 6 bases, and 20 bases stayed unmatched. CDR3 sequence reads: CASSLRQGPQTRTGGNSPLHF. In nucleotides, the CDR3 is TGTGCCAGCAGTTTGCGTCAAGGTCCCCAGACGCGGACAGGGGGTAATTCACCCCTCCACTTT.

In this sample, this clone turned up a few times. The chain joins TRBV27 to TRBJ2-3; D is possibly TRBD2 (6 bases). Germline V gene lookup returns CDR1 MNHEY and CDR2 SMNVEV (reference sequence). This CDR3 region has 17 residues. The V end lost 6 bases, the J end lost 0 bases, and 19 bases lay between the germline ends. The CDR3 sequence is CASRTRLGISSTDTQYF. In DNA form, the CDR3 reads TGTGCCAGCAGAACCAGACTAGGGATATCTAGCACAGATACGCAGTATTTT.

This clone was seen more than once but under ten times. The chain combines TRBV28 with TRBJ1-5; TRBD1 might be the D (5 bases). The CDR3 contains 15 residues. The ends were cut back, 6 bases at V and 4 bases at J, with 16 bases in the middle. The germline V gene encodes CDR1 MDHEN and CDR2 SYDVKM. CDR3 DNA: TGTGCCAGCAGCTCAACCCTCGGGGGGAATCAGCCCCAGCATTTT. As protein: CASSSTLGGNQPQHF.

This clone was detected only a few times. The rearrangement uses TRBV6-1 and TRBJ1-5; a possible D gene is TRBD1 (6 bases). V was shortened by 4 bases and J by 7 bases, with 23 bases between the two germline ends. From germline, CDR1 is MNHNS and CDR2 SASEGT. The CDR3 contains 17 residues. The CDR3 bases are TGTGCCAGCAGTGTGTCGTCGATTTGGGGGGCCAGGCAGCCCCAGCATTTT. Its translation is CASSVSSIWGARQPQHF.

The chain has TRBV24-1 and TRBJ2-7; perhaps TRBD1 as D (5 bases). V was trimmed by 4 bases and J by 3 bases, leaving 9 bases between them. CDR3 length: 13 amino acids. Germline V CDR1 and CDR2: KGHDR, SFDVKD. The CDR3, as DNA: TGTGCCACCAGTGACAGGGAAGTCTACGAGCAGTACTTC. Amino acids: CATSDREVYEQYF.

This clone was seen a few times. The rearrangement joins TRBV11-2 to TRBJ1-2, with TRBD1 as a possible D gene (5 bases). Per the germline V gene, CDR1 is SGHAT and CDR2 is FQNNGV. This CDR3 spans 13 amino acids. Trimming removed 1 base from V and 5 bases from J, with 8 bases in between. CDR3 region: CASSLGGAYGYTF. In DNA, the CDR3 is TGTGCCAGCAGCTTAGGAGGGGCGTATGGCTACACCTTC.

This clone was observed a handful of times. Other DNA sequences in this specimen translate into the identical CDR3. The genes are TRBV19 and TRBJ1-2; D is perhaps TRBD1 (5 bases). Germline V gives CDR1 LNHDA, CDR2 SQIVND (reference sequence). V was clipped by 1 base and J by 5 bases, with 17 bases between them. The CDR3 is 16 residues long. The CDR3 sequence: CASSIAHDSGEYGYTF. CDR3 nucleotides: TGTGCCAGTAGTATAGCCCACGACAGTGGTGAGTATGGCTACACCTTC.

This clone has just a few counts. This chain uses TRBV6-1 with TRBJ2-7, with TRBD2 as a possible D gene (5 bases). Trimming cost V 6 bases and J 2 bases, with 17 bases left between them. The CDR3 totals 15 residues. Per germline, CDR1 MNHNS and CDR2 SASEGT. The CDR3 loop reads CASRVEADWTYEQYF. CDR3 nucleotide sequence: TGTGCCAGCAGAGTGGAGGCGGATTGGACCTACGAGCAGTACTTC.

This clone was detected only once. The chain uses TRBV24-1 and TRBJ2-1; 12 nucleotides align to TRBD2. J lost 3 bases, V lost 4 bases, and 6 bases had no gene match. This CDR3 has 17 amino acids. Per the germline V gene, CDR1 is KGHDR and CDR2 is SFDVKD. The CDR3 bases are TGTGCCACCAGTGAGACCGGACTAGCGGGATTCTACAATGAGCAGTTCTTC. Protein sequence: CATSETGLAGFYNEQFF.

By proportion, this clone is medium-sized. The gene calls are TRBV6-1 and TRBJ1-3; no definite D call. CDR3 length: 14 amino acids. V lost 7 bases, J lost 0 bases, and 10 bases lay in between. Looked up from germline, CDR1 is MNHNS and CDR2 is SASEGT. The CDR3 DNA sequence: TGTGCCAGCACGGCGGCAAACTCTGGAAACACCATATATTTT. It yields the protein CASTAANSGNTIYF.

The V gene is TRBV4-3, the J gene TRBJ1-1; D ambiguous. Germline V gives CDR1 LGHNA, CDR2 YSLEER. There are 13 residues in the CDR3. V gave up 4 bases and J gave up 3 bases, with 9 bases separating them. The CDR3 loop reads CASSPHLDTEAFF. DNA of the CDR3: TGCGCCAGCAGCCCCCACTTGGACACTGAAGCTTTCTTT.

The genes are TRBV5-1 and TRBJ2-7; D remains unclear. The V end was cut by 5 bases, the J end by 6 bases, with 15 bases between. There are 13 residues in the CDR3. The germline V gene has CDR1 SGHRS and CDR2 YFSETQ. The DNA for the CDR3 is TGCGCCAGCAGGATAGGCCAGGCCACCGAGCAGTACTTC. It yields the protein CASRIGQATEQYF.

The chain uses TRBV7-9 and TRBJ1-6, with TRBD1 identical over 8 bases. This CDR3 region has 14 residues. Germline assignment: CDR1 SEHNR and CDR2 FQNEAQ (reference sequence). V shed 3 bases and J 9 bases; nucleotides not matched to a gene: 4. The CDR3 bases are TGTGCCAGCAGCTTGCAGGGGGCCGGTTCACCCCTCCACTTT. It yields the protein CASSLQGAGSPLHF.